This T cell receptor (beta chain) was sequenced in a study of T cells in Graves' hyperthyroidism and ophthalmopathy. Study findings and constraints: Blood held most thyroid clonotypes expanded above 0.001 frequency.

RNA transcripts were the template for amplifying TCR beta CDR3 regions. Initially, a first-round RT-PCR of the TCR CDR3 employed the HTBI primer set. TCRdb re-called the multiplex PCR reads with MiXCR, one entry per CDR3 protein. The sample lists about 420,000 distinct CDR3 sequences, roughly an eighth occurring once. Graves' hyperthyroidism qualified as stable when ophthalmopathy did not progress within 18 months. Thyroid ultrasound and orbital computed tomography, with clinical symptoms and serum thyroxine and TRAb, informed diagnoses. It was around 11 ml of fresh peripheral blood that supplied the PBMCs. This clonotype was observed at least ten times. Its antigen is as yet unknown. Sequenced input: blood. The clonotype was recovered from a woman under 30 with Graves' hyperthyroidism.

CDR3 sequence reads: CASSLETGIDGYTF. CDR3 bases: TGTGCCAGCAGCTTGGAGACAGGAATCGACGGCTACACCTTC. The chain combines TRBV5-5 with TRBJ1-2, with D maybe TRBD1 (6 bases). V shed 0 bases and J shed 8 bases, with 14 bases lying between them. The CDR3 length is 14 residues. CDR1 and CDR2 from the germline V gene are SGHKS and YYEKEE (reference sequence).